The entry below gives a single T cell receptor beta chain sequence along with its context. The antigen is unknown. Read sequence stops 3 residues before the CDR3 end, and the germline J gene provides the missing end. Assay: immunoSEQ multiplex PCR; the TCRdb copy retains only in-frame clones and omits some. Its table records roughly 30,000 clones. This specimen comes from a study of T cells in women clearing cervical HPV infection. As for the study in general: Controls' single incident HPV16 infection cleared within 12 months without precancer. Controls gave blood once infection was undetectable; cases at lesion identification. HLA type stays a possible confounder, typing being limited. General observations from the study: Each sample's T-cell count was unknown, possibly confounding richness.

CDR1 is MNHNS, CDR2 SASEGT, per germline. Between the trimmed V and J ends, which lost 2 bases and 5 bases, there was a span of 12 bases. This CDR3 region has 14 residues. This chain uses TRBV6-1 with TRBJ2-5; possible D gene TRBD1, 6 bases. Sequenced sample: blood buffy coat. This TCR was recovered from a woman aged 18 to 69 with a cervical HPV16 infection that either progressed to CIN3+ or cleared (not recorded which). The part of the CDR3 DNA that was read is TGTGCCAGCAGTGAAATGGTTGGGGGCGAGACC. Amino acids: CASSEMVGGET. The full CDR3 protein reads CASSEMVGGETQYF.